A single sample is the source of the 2 T cell receptor beta chains below, sequenced in a study of OX40 agonist ivuxolimab in advanced cancers. The receptor library was made with the immunoSEQ multiplex PCR assay. TCRdb took this table from immuneACCESS and kept in-frame rearrangements with V and J called. Such tables lack part of the clones; where checked against another copy, unresolved V genes explain under half of the gap, and the rest is unexplained. Here the sample has about 37,000 clones; approximately 82% occur a single time. The ten largest clones take up around 20% of the sample. This material consisted of CD4+ or CD8+ T cells sorted from blood, taken in a trial of the OX40 agonist ivuxolimab. These receptors all stem from an adult with an advanced solid tumor such as melanoma, head and neck, liver or kidney cancer.

The rearrangement joins TRBV2 to TRBJ2-3; 8 positions match TRBD1. Germline loops: CDR1 SNHLY, CDR2 FYNNEI. V lost 1 base to trimming and J lost 4 bases; unmatched junction nucleotides: 10. The CDR3 sequence is 17 residues long. In DNA, the CDR3 is TGTGCCAGCAGTGAAGGCTACAGGGGGAGCCCGCCAGATACGCAGTATTTT. Translating gives CASSEGYRGSPPDTQYF.

This clone has just one count. The V call is TRBV7-3, the J call TRBJ1-6, with TRBD1 as a possible D gene (6 bases). This CDR3 is built from 14 residues. Trimming took 6 bases from V and 10 from J, leaving 16 bases between them. Germline values: CDR1 SGHTA, CDR2 FQGTGA. CDR3 loop: CASRPGTSGSPLHF. The CDR3 DNA reads as TGTGCCAGCAGGCCAGGGACATCAGGGTCACCCCTCCACTTT.